The 2 T cell receptor beta chains presented below share a single source sample, sequenced in a study of T cell responses to AZD1222 COVID-19 vaccine. The repertoire was sequenced with immunoSEQ multiplex PCR; TCRdb's copy has only in-frame clones and lacks some. The table includes 65,000 to 75,000 clones, around 80% detected once. This specimen was peripheral blood, taken 28 days after the second AZD1222 dose. Source of these receptors: an adult who received the AZD1222 COVID-19 vaccine.

DNA for the CDR3: TGTGCCAGCAGCCAAGTCAGCTCGGGACAGGGGCAAGGCACCATATATTTT. Amino acids: CASSQVSSGQGQGTIYF. This chain connects TRBV4-2 to TRBJ1-3; TRBD1 aligns across 10 bases. The V segment lost 1 base and the J segment 9 bases; nucleotides outside the gene matches: 12. The CDR3 has 17 residues. Germline loops: CDR1 LGHNA, CDR2 YNFKEQ.

The chain is built from TRBV18 and TRBJ2-1; 9 nucleotides match TRBD2. CDR3 length: 14 residues. The V and J ends lost 3 bases and 8 bases, in that order; junction bases with no gene match: 5. In germline, CDR1 is KGHSH, CDR2 LQKENI. CDR3 in amino acids: CASSPEGGGDEQFF. In DNA, the CDR3 is TGTGCCAGCTCACCTGAAGGCGGGGGGGATGAGCAGTTCTTC.